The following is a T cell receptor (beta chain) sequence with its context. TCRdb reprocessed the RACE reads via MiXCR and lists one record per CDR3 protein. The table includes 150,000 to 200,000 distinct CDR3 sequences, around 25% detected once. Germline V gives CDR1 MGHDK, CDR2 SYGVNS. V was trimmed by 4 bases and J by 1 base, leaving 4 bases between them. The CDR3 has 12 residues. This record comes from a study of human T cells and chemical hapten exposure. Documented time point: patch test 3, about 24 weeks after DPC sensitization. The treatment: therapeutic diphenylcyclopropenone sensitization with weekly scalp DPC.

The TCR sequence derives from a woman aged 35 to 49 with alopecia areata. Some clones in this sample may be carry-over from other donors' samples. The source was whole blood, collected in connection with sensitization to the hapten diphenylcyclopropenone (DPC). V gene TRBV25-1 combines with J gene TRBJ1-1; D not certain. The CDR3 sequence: CASSVKNTEAFF. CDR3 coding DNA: TGTGCCAGCAGTGTAAAGAACACTGAAGCTTTCTTT.